This entry lists 19 T cell receptor beta chains sequenced from one sample in a study of T cells in localized non-small cell lung cancer. TCRdb's table, derived via immunoSEQ multiplex PCR, lists solely in-frame clones and lacks some. Of around 19,000 clones listed, roughly nine tenths are singletons. The source material was peripheral blood, sampled before any cancer treatment. These receptors came from a woman aged 35-70 years with stage I lung adenocarcinoma.

V gene TRBV7-9 combines with J gene TRBJ1-1; D remains ambiguous. The CDR3 loop spans 13 amino acids. V was cut by 3 bases and J by 1 base, with 6 bases left in between. Germline V gives CDR1 SEHNR, CDR2 FQNEAQ (reference sequence). The CDR3 DNA follows: TGTGCCAGCAGCTTCATCGAGAACACTGAAGCTTTCTTT. Amino acid sequence: CASSFIENTEAFF.

V gene TRBV19 combines with J gene TRBJ1-2; D is ambiguous. CDR1 is LNHDA and CDR2 is SQIVND in the germline V gene (reference sequence). Trimming shortened V by 1 base and J by 1 base, and 10 bases separated the two germline ends. This CDR3 is built from 15 residues. CDR3 sequence: CASSIGAVVNYGYTF. Here the CDR3 DNA reads TGTGCCAGTAGTATAGGGGCAGTGGTTAACTATGGCTACACCTTC.

The chain recombines TRBV10-3 with TRBJ2-2; 8 positions agree with TRBD2. V gave up 2 bases and J gave up 8 bases; unmatched junction bases: 10. Germline V lookup: CDR1 ENHRY, CDR2 SYGVKD. This CDR3 region has 16 residues. The CDR3 DNA is TGTGCCATCAGTGAGCTGGGAGCGGGAGACGCGGGGGAGCTGTTTTTT. This gives the protein CAISELGAGDAGELFF.

The chain uses TRBV9 and TRBJ2-3; D is uncertain. This CDR3 has 14 residues. The germline CDR1 and CDR2 sequences are SGDLS and YYNGEE. V lost 3 bases to trimming and J lost 0 bases, with 8 bases between them. CDR3 protein: CASSDYRSTDTQYF. CDR3 nucleotides: TGTGCCAGCAGCGACTACCGGAGCACAGATACGCAGTATTTT.

This clone was detected once. V and J are TRBV2 and TRBJ1-2, with D perhaps TRBD1 (6 bases). With 2 bases removed from V and 8 bases from J, the gap between germline ends came to 18 bases. CDR1 and CDR2 from the germline V gene are SNHLY and FYNNEI. The CDR3 is made up of 15 amino acids. The CDR3 spells CASSERVQGGQGYTF. The CDR3 DNA reads TGTGCCAGCAGTGAAAGGGTTCAAGGGGGTCAGGGCTACACCTTC.

The rearrangement links TRBV10-2 to TRBJ2-7; either TRBD1 or TRBD2 may supply D (5 bases each). Trimming left V 0 bases short and J 0 bases short, with 15 bases between. This CDR3 is 17 amino acids long. Germline V lookup: CDR1 WSHSY, CDR2 SAAADI. CDR3 nucleotides: TGCGCCAGCAGTGAGTCGATCTGGGGGTCGAGCTCCTACGAGCAGTACTTC. Residues: CASSESIWGSSSYEQYF.

V is TRBV6-6 and J is TRBJ1-1; D uncertain. The CDR3 loop spans 15 amino acids. The V end was cut by 6 bases, the J end by 0 bases, with 14 bases between. The germline V gene encodes CDR1 MNHNY and CDR2 SVGAGI (reference sequence). The CDR3, as DNA: TGTGCCAGCAGCCTCTCTTACGATTTGAACACTGAAGCTTTCTTT. Translating it yields CASSLSYDLNTEAFF.

The V call is TRBV11-1, the J call TRBJ2-7; D is uncertain. From germline, CDR1 is SGHAT and CDR2 FQDESV (reference sequence). The ends were cut back, 1 base at V and 5 bases at J, with 12 bases in the middle. This CDR3 has 14 residues. CDR3 residues: CASSLGQFGDEQYF. The CDR3 DNA reads TGTGCCAGCAGCTTAGGGCAGTTTGGGGACGAGCAGTACTTC.

This clone has just one count. The chain uses TRBV6-5 and TRBJ1-4, with TRBD1 identical over 8 bases. The CDR3 length is 15 residues. Germline V gives CDR1 MNHEY, CDR2 SVGAGI. The trim removed 5 bases at V and 3 bases at J, leaving 5 bases unmatched. CDR3 nucleotides: TGTGCCAGCAGTCGCAGACAGGGGCCTAATGAAAAACTGTTTTTT. Residues: CASSRRQGPNEKLFF.

The V gene is TRBV15, the J gene TRBJ1-4; D gene ambiguous. V was pared by 4 bases and J by 0 bases, with 6 bases between. This CDR3 spans 14 amino acids. CDR1 and CDR2 from the germline V gene are LNHNV and YYDKDF (reference sequence). CDR3 DNA: TGTGCCACCAGCATAGTCGCAACTAATGAAAAACTGTTTTTT. Its translation is CATSIVATNEKLFF.

The rearrangement joins TRBV2 to TRBJ1-1; no firm D call. This CDR3 spans 11 amino acids. Per the germline V gene, CDR1 is SNHLY and CDR2 is FYNNEI. V lost 2 bases, J lost 3 bases, and 1 base lay in between. The CDR3 bases are TGTGCCAGCAGTGAATACACTGAAGCTTTCTTT. Protein sequence: CASSEYTEAFF.

The chain employs TRBV6-1 and TRBJ2-2, with D possibly being TRBD2 (6 bases). V dropped 6 bases and J dropped 5 bases, with 7 bases sitting between them. The CDR3 covers 12 residues. CDR1 is MNHNS, CDR2 SASEGT, per germline. The CDR3 protein is CASRSGTGELFF. CDR3 coding DNA: TGTGCCAGCAGAAGCGGGACCGGGGAGCTGTTTTTT.

V gene TRBV30 combines with J gene TRBJ1-1; TRBD1 agrees at 10 bases. Germline CDR1 and CDR2: GTSNPN and SVGIG (reference sequence). Trimming at V came to 4 bases and at J to 1 base, leaving 9 bases not matched to a gene. The CDR3 contains 16 residues. CDR3 loop: CAWTKMGTGANTEAFF. The CDR3 bases are TGTGCCTGGACCAAAATGGGGACAGGGGCGAACACTGAAGCTTTCTTT.

V usage is TRBV5-1 and J usage is TRBJ2-3; D might be TRBD1 (6 bases). The CDR3 spans 16 residues. The V end lost 2 bases, the J end lost 4 bases, and 17 bases lay between the germline ends. The germline V gene has CDR1 SGHRS and CDR2 YFSETQ. The CDR3 nucleotides are TGCGCCAGCAGCTTATGGGCAGGGGCAGTTTCAGATACGCAGTATTTT. The encoded protein is CASSLWAGAVSDTQYF.

This rearrangement joins TRBV11-1 to TRBJ1-1; 7 bases map to TRBD1. Germline values: CDR1 SGHAT, CDR2 FQDESV (reference sequence). The CDR3 sequence is 14 residues long. The V gene end was trimmed by 1 base and the J gene end by 5 bases; junction bases not matched to a gene: 4. DNA of the CDR3: TGTGCCAGCAGCTTAGAGGCAGGGGGGACTGAAGCTTTCTTT. It specifies CASSLEAGGTEAFF.

This rearrangement joins TRBV19 to TRBJ2-2; no reliable D call. The CDR3 runs 14 residues. Trimming left V 5 bases short and J 5 bases short, with 12 bases between. Germline loops: CDR1 LNHDA, CDR2 SQIVND (reference sequence). CDR3 in DNA: TGTGCCAGTAGTCCTCTCCGGCAGACCGGGGAGCTGTTTTTT. It encodes CASSPLRQTGELFF.

This clone was found once. V gene TRBV5-1 combines with J gene TRBJ2-5; 7 nucleotides line up with TRBD1. The CDR3 length is 14 residues. Per germline, CDR1 SGHRS and CDR2 YFSETQ. Trimming removed 4 bases from V and 2 bases from J; junction bases left unmatched: 5. The CDR3 is CASSDDREQETQYF. The CDR3 DNA reads as TGCGCCAGCAGCGATGACAGGGAACAAGAGACCCAGTACTTC.

The chain uses TRBV27 and TRBJ1-5; D unresolved. The CDR3 extends over 15 amino acids. Looked up from germline, CDR1 is MNHEY and CDR2 is SMNVEV (reference sequence). With 3 bases removed from V and 0 bases from J, the gap between germline ends came to 9 bases. The CDR3 nucleotides are TGTGCCAGCAGTTTCGACGCTTATAGCAATCAGCCCCAGCATTTT. It specifies CASSFDAYSNQPQHF.

The chain links TRBV5-6 to TRBJ2-7; D is uncertain. The CDR3 is 12 residues long. Trimming shortened V by 0 bases and J by 6 bases, and 7 bases separated the two germline ends. Germline V lookup: CDR1 SGHDT, CDR2 YYEEEE. CDR3 protein: CASSLGPREQYF. The CDR3 region has the DNA TGTGCCAGCAGCTTGGGGCCGCGCGAGCAGTACTTC.